This T cell receptor (beta chain) was recovered during a study of metastatic and nonmetastatic thyroid tumors. Study context: Repertoires from malignant and benign thyroid patients were compared across blood and tumor or nodule tissue. Study-level results: Versus benign nodules, malignant thyroid tumors reportedly had significantly higher TCR beta diversity, in blood and tumor.

As processed by the authors: For papillary thyroid cancer, a distant-metastasis classifier was constructed from CDR3 differences observed across clinicopathological groups. TCRdb reassembled clones from the PCR reads with MiXCR. The V and J calls shown here were made by TCRdb, not taken from the authors' results. The sample yields 5,400 or so clones, 30% to 35% seen once. Concerning this clone: Its matching antigen is unknown.

Trimming cost V 4 bases and J 0 bases; bases outside gene matches: 8. The CDR3 length is 17 residues. From germline, CDR1 is MNHNS and CDR2 SASEGT. The entire patient cohort was treatment-naive prior to thyroid surgery. The gene calls are TRBV6-1 and TRBJ1-2; TRBD1 aligns across 10 bases. The source of this sequence is a female donor with papillary thyroid cancer or a benign thyroid nodule (not recorded which). Some clones in this sample may be carry-over from other donors' samples. Sequenced: adjacent normal tissue. The CDR3 DNA follows: TGTGCCAGCAGTGGTATGGGACAGGGGCCAGCTAACTATGGCTACACCTTC. This encodes CASSGMGQGPANYGYTF.